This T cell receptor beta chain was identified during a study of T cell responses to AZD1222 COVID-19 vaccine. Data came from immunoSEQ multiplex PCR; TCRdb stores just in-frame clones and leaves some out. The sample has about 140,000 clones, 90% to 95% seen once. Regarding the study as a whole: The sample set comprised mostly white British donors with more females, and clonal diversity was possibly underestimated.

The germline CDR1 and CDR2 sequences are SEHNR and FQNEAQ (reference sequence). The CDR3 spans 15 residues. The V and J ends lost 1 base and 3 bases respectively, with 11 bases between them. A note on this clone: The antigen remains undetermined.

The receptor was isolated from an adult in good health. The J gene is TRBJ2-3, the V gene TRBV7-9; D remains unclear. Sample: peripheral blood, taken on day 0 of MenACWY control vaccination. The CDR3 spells CASSLGLAVTDTQYF. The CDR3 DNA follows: TGTGCCAGCAGCTTAGGCCTCGCCGTTACAGATACGCAGTATTTT.